This TCR beta chain comes out of a study of blood T cells in healthy people across ages. PBMCs numbering at least 6.5 million were isolated per sample. The use of a sample-barcoded 5' primer and a J-beta primer mix characterized a second PCR of 7 to 11 cycles. Every cDNA molecule bore a tag from a template-switch adaptor containing 12 random nucleotides. TCRdb fed the 5' RACE reads into MiXCR, producing one record per CDR3 protein. The sample yields 750,000 to 850,000 distinct CDR3 sequences, around 25% seen once. A further study also used this sample, focusing on T cells of mothers and their children. This second report adds: Maternal samples each gave over 9 million TCR beta CDR3 reads, and child samples around 3.2 million each.

This clonotype was obtained from a boy between 10 and 17 years old in good health. Sample: blood.

CDR3 DNA: TGTGCCAGCAGCGTAGTGGCTAGCGGGAGTGATGAGCAGTTCTTC. It is translated as CASSVVASGSDEQFF. This chain links TRBV9 with TRBJ2-1; TRBD2 agrees at 10 bases. Germline V lookup: CDR1 SGDLS, CDR2 YYNGEE. The CDR3 is made up of 15 amino acids. The V segment lost 0 bases and the J segment 8 bases; nucleotides outside the gene matches: 5.